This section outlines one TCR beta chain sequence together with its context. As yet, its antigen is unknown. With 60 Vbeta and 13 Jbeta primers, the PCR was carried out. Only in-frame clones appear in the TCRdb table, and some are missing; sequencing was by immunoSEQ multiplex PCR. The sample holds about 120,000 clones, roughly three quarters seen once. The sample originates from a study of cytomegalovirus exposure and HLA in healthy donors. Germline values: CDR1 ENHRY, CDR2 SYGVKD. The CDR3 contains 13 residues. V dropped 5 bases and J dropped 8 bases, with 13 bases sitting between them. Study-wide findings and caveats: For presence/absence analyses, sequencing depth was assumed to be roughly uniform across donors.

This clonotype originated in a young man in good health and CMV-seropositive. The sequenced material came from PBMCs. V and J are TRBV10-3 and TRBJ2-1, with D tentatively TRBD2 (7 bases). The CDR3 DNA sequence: TGTGCCATCAGTAGGGGGGGGCTGGATGAGCAGTTCTTC. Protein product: CAISRGGLDEQFF.